A selection of T cell receptor beta chains follows, all from one sample in a study of blood T cell repertoires in COVID-19. Some clones are missing from TCRdb's copy, which holds only in-frame ones; the method was immunoSEQ multiplex PCR. The sample has about 180,000 clones, roughly 89% seen once. The sample consisted of PBMCs or T cells enriched from blood (not recorded which). All receptors derive from a woman between 35 and 50 years old with acute COVID-19. CDR3s include the opening cysteine and the closing phenylalanine or tryptophan. A D gene is named only where the DNA matches it firmly. The size entry is marked missing in some rows and otherwise reads once, few, many or a size class.

CATSRGTGIGNEQFF TGTGCCACCAGCAGAGGGACAGGGATCGGCAATGAGCAGTTCTTC TRBJ2-1 TRBV15 TRBD1 15 NA
CRVGGLTEAFF TGCAGAGTAGGGGGCCTGACTGAAGCTTTCTTT TRBJ1-1 TRBV20-1 TRBD1 11 NA
CASSLVPGKSSGNTIYF TGTGCCAGCAGCTTAGTCCCAGGGAAAAGCTCTGGAAACACCATATATTTT TRBJ1-3 TRBV7-6 NA 17 NA
CASSVKTSGSADTQYF TGTGCCAGCAGCGTGAAGACTAGCGGGAGCGCAGATACGCAGTATTTT TRBJ2-3 TRBV9 TRBD2 16 NA
CASSLMATDTQYF TGTGCCAGCAGCTTGATGGCCACAGATACGCAGTATTTT TRBJ2-3 TRBV5-6 NA 13 NA
CASSQQGLPETQYF TGTGCCAGCAGTCAACAGGGGCTCCCAGAGACCCAGTACTTC TRBJ2-5 TRBV28 TRBD1 14 NA
CSASRGRDEKLFF TGCAGTGCTAGTAGGGGCAGGGATGAAAAACTGTTTTTT TRBJ1-4 TRBV20-1 NA 13 NA
CASTLGLAGAGDTQYF TGTGCCAGCACCTTAGGCCTAGCGGGGGCTGGAGATACGCAGTATTTT TRBJ2-3 TRBV28 TRBD2 16 NA
CAWTQSNTEAFF TGTGCCTGGACCCAGTCTAACACTGAAGCTTTCTTT TRBJ1-1 TRBV30 NA 12 NA
CASSESGRADRQYF TGCGCCAGCAGTGAGTCCGGAAGAGCGGACCGACAGTATTTT TRBJ2-3 TRBV10-1 NA 14 NA
CASRSGLTETQYF TGTGCCAGCAGGTCAGGGCTAACCGAGACCCAGTACTTC TRBJ2-5 TRBV27 NA 13 NA
CATITDTGGEAFF TGCGCCACCATCACCGATACCGGCGGTGAAGCTTTCTTT TRBJ1-1 TRBV10-2 NA 13 NA
CASSEGQETPQHF TGTGCCAGCAGTGAGGGACAGGAGACGCCCCAGCATTTT TRBJ1-5 TRBV6-4 TRBD1 13 NA
CSAGQGRVYGYTF TGCAGCGCTGGACAGGGTAGGGTCTATGGCTACACCTTC TRBJ1-2 TRBV29-1 TRBD1 13 NA
CASSLGAGGRTDTQYF TGTGCCAGCAGCCTAGGAGCGGGGGGACGCACAGATACGCAGTATTTT TRBJ2-3 TRBV11-2 TRBD2 16 NA
CASSLGQVGQPQHF TGTGCCAGCAGCCTAGGACAGGTGGGGCAGCCCCAGCATTTT TRBJ1-5 TRBV6-2/TRBV6-3 TRBD1 14 NA
CAWRKGVGANVLTF TGTGCCTGGAGAAAGGGGGTTGGGGCCAACGTCCTGACTTTC TRBJ2-6 TRBV30 NA 14 NA
CASTDWTVTEAFF TGTGCCAGCACGGATTGGACAGTTACTGAAGCTTTCTTT TRBJ1-1 TRBV14 NA 13 NA
CASSKDPTSGSPLHF TGTGCCAGCAGCAAAGACCCTACCTCGGGGTCACCCCTCCACTTT TRBJ1-6 TRBV6-5 NA 15 NA
CASSPRGQETQYF TGTGCCAGCAGCCCCCGGGGCCAAGAGACCCAGTACTTC TRBJ2-5 TRBV28 NA 13 NA
CASSLMQGHAEAFF TGTGCCAGCAGCTTGATGCAGGGTCACGCTGAAGCTTTCTTT TRBJ1-1 TRBV3-1/TRBV3-2 NA 14 few
CATRDPSTDTQYF TGTGCCACCAGGGATCCTAGCACAGATACGCAGTATTTT TRBJ2-3 TRBV24-1 NA 13 NA
CAYRRDRPYEQYF TGTGCCTACCGCCGGGACAGACCCTACGAGCAGTACTTC TRBJ2-7 TRBV30 TRBD1 13 NA